This T cell receptor (beta chain) comes out of a study of blood T cell repertoires in COVID-19. The CDR3 length is 16 residues. The germline V gene has CDR1 SNHLY and CDR2 FYNNEI. Trimming removed 6 bases from V and 3 bases from J; junction bases left unmatched: 6. Authors' data handling: For nucleated cells, counts were estimated from reference gene primer amplification. Method: immunoSEQ multiplex PCR; TCRdb's copy keeps in-frame clones and lacks some. The V and J calls and clone size come from that table; D and trimming were worked out from the DNA. The sample carries 250,000 to 300,000 clones, 86% recorded once.

This receptor was taken from a man aged 25 to 40 with active or convalescent COVID-19. J is TRBJ2-5 and V is TRBV2, with 14 nucleotides matching TRBD2. Sequencing was done on a sample of peripheral blood. The CDR3 DNA reads TGTGCCAGCAGGCTACGACTAGCGGGGGGGAAAGAGACCCAGTACTTC. It specifies CASRLRLAGGKETQYF.